This T cell receptor beta chain was captured by sequencing in a study of T-cell reconstitution after alpha-beta-depleted transplantation in children (dated by TCRdb to 2016 to 2018). Broadly, across the study: T-cell immune reconstitution after TCRalphabeta/CD19-depleted allogeneic hematopoietic cell transplantation in children was quantitatively tracked in the study by means of TCR repertoire profiling. Results and caveats for the whole study, not just this receptor: About two months after transplant, the apparently early recovery of alphabetaT-cell counts reportedly depended on just several hundred clones that had expanded rapidly and came from non-depleted graft cells. The frequencies of hyperexpanded clones fell over the following months, and after one year, T-cell counts and TCRbeta diversity were mostly attributed to newly produced T cells. In some patients, the high TCRbeta diversity seen at day 60 was put down to recipient T cells and intrathymic progenitors that had survived conditioning.

Libraries came from PCR. These reads were obtained on an Illumina HiSeq 2500. TCR library preparation used molecular barcoding, with unique molecular identifiers applied to normalize quantification of the TCRbeta repertoire. The raw public reads went through TCRdb reprocessing: fastp at Q25, MiXCR clone calling, in-frame beta chains kept. CDR3 protein sequences are deduplicated, and each keeps its most common genes and DNA. Counted in this sample were hundreds of thousands of distinct CDR3 sequences; approximately 15% of them appeared once. Around 4.5% of the sample is taken by the ten largest. Including the terminal cysteine and phenylalanine, the CDR3 comprises 17 residues. The read is trimmed to its CDR3 DNA, 51 bases read in frame from base 1. For CDR1 and CDR2, the germline V gene lists MGHRA and YSYEKL. V gives up 4 bases and J gives up 15 bases, and the segment between their germline ends measures 28 bases.

The treatment or condition label of this sample denotes: allogeneic hematopoietic cell transplantation with graft depleted of TCRalphabeta T cells and CD19 B cells. The transplant recipients were children given TCRalphabeta/CD19-depleted allogeneic hematopoietic cell grafts. Many counts were recorded for this clonotype. Which antigen it targets is not known. Per-base quality was not reported, and no clone a single base away is much larger than it. The receptor was derived from a male patient between 10 and 17 years old who had a stem cell transplant for acute lymphoblastic leukemia, so the T cells may come from the graft donor. The sequence joins TRBV4-1 to TRBJ1-6; a weak D assignment points to TRBD1 (6 bases agree). The material was PBMCs, mostly from graft donor cells, obtained 360 days after TCRalphabeta/CD19-depleted stem cell transplant. The CDR3 is CASSPPRRYRDPHLLHF. The nucleotide sequence is TGCGCCAGCAGCCCTCCGCGCCGATACAGGGATCCTCACCTCCTCCACTTT.